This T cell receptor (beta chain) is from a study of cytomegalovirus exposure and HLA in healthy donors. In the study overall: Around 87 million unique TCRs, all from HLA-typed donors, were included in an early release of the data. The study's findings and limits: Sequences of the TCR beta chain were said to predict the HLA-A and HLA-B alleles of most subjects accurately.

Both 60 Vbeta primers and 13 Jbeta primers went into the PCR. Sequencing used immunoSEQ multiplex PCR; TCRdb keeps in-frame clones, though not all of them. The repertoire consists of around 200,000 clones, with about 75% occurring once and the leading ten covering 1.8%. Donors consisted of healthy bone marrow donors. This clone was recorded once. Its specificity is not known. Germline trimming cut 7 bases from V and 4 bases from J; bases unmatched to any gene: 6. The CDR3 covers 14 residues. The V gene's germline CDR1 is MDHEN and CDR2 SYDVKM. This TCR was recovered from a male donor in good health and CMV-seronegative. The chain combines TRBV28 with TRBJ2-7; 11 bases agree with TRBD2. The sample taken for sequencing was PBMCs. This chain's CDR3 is CASIRGTSGYEQYF. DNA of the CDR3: TGTGCCAGCATCAGGGGGACTAGCGGTTACGAGCAGTACTTC.